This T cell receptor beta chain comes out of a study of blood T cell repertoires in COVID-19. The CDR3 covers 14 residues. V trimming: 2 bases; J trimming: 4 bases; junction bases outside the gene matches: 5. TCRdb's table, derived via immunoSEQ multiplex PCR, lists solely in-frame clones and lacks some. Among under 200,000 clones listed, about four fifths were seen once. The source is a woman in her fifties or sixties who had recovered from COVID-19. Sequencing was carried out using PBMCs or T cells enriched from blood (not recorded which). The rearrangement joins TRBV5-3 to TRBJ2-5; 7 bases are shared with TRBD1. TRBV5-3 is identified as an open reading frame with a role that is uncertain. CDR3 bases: TGTGCCAGAAGCTTCAGTACAGGGGCAGAGACCCAGTACTTC. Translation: CARSFSTGAETQYF.